These T cell receptor beta chains were read from a single sample in a study of cytomegalovirus exposure and HLA in healthy donors. Profiled with immunoSEQ multiplex PCR; TCRdb holds only in-frame clones, not every one. This table has tens of thousands of clones, approximately 72% appearing once. The sample consisted of PBMCs. The origin of the receptors is a woman between 35 and 50 years old in good health and CMV-seropositive. Each CDR3 is given with its conserved first and last residue. The order of the fields is V gene, D gene, clone size, J gene, CDR3 protein, CDR3 DNA. A D gene is named only where the DNA matches it firmly. Only part of the rows carry a size: once, few, many, or a class if the clone is expanded.

TRBV19	-	-	TRBJ1-3	CASTQGTNGNTIYF	TGTGCCAGTACACAGGGTACCAATGGAAACACCATATATTTT
TRBV6-6	TRBD1	-	TRBJ2-2	CASSLQGPNTGELFF	TGTGCCAGCAGTTTACAGGGGCCGAACACCGGGGAGCTGTTTTTT
TRBV11-2	-	-	TRBJ2-7	CASSLFDLGSYEQYF	TGTGCCAGCAGCTTATTTGATCTGGGGAGTTACGAGCAGTACTTC
TRBV5-4	-	-	TRBJ2-4	CASSWGDRNIQYF	TGTGCCAGCAGCTGGGGGGACAGAAACATTCAGTACTTC
TRBV6-7	-	-	TRBJ1-4	CASSYSRGRYEKLFF	TGTGCCAGCAGTTACTCCAGGGGTCGATATGAAAAACTGTTTTTT
TRBV5-6	-	-	TRBJ1-1	CASGQGNTEAFF	TGTGCCAGCGGGCAGGGGAACACTGAAGCTTTCTTT
TRBV4-1	TRBD1	-	TRBJ1-1	CASSQATGTANTEAFF	TGCGCCAGCAGCCAAGCAACAGGGACAGCGAACACTGAAGCTTTCTTT
TRBV6-6	TRBD2	few	TRBJ2-1	CASSIAGNNEQFF	TGTGCCAGCAGTATAGCGGGGAACAATGAGCAGTTCTTC
TRBV11-2	TRBD2	-	TRBJ2-3	CASSQDRSGGTDTQYF	TGTGCCAGCAGCCAGGACCGTAGCGGGGGCACAGATACGCAGTATTTT
TRBV5-6	-	-	TRBJ1-6	CASLLRGTYNSPLHF	TGTGCCAGCCTACTTCGGGGGACCTATAATTCACCCCTCCACTTT
TRBV4-3	TRBD1	-	TRBJ1-2	CASSQLGQGKGYTF	TGCGCCAGCAGCCAACTGGGACAGGGGAAAGGCTACACCTTC
TRBV5-4	-	-	TRBJ2-5	CASSGKRTDSETQYF	TGTGCCAGCAGCGGGAAAAGGACAGATTCAGAGACCCAGTACTTC
TRBV7-9	-	-	TRBJ2-3	CASSFGEYTQYF	TGTGCCAGCAGTTTCGGGGAGTATACGCAGTATTTT
TRBV5-1	TRBD2	-	TRBJ2-7	CASSRSSGRTYEQYF	TGCGCCAGCAGCCGGTCTAGCGGGCGGACCTACGAGCAGTACTTC
TRBV4-1	TRBD1	-	TRBJ2-2	CASSQVGTAHTGELFF	TGCGCCAGCAGCCAAGTTGGGACAGCTCACACCGGGGAGCTGTTTTTT
TRBV13	-	-	TRBJ2-1	CATETGLSYNEQFF	TGTGCCACCGAAACGGGACTCTCGTACAATGAGCAGTTCTTC
TRBV18	-	-	TRBJ1-5	CASSPIQEYSNQPQHF	TGTGCCAGCTCACCAATACAGGAGTATAGCAATCAGCCCCAGCATTTT
TRBV5-1	-	-	TRBJ2-3	CASSPGRGFGSGTQYF	TGCGCCAGCAGCCCCGGCCGAGGGTTCGGTTCCGGTACGCAGTATTTT
TRBV7-9	-	-	TRBJ1-3	CASSLYLRDSGNTIYF	TGTGCCAGCAGCTTATACCTCAGGGACTCTGGAAACACCATATATTTT
TRBV5-1	TRBD2	-	TRBJ2-5	CASSLAVSSGGQQETQYF	TGCGCCAGCAGCTTGGCGGTTTCTAGCGGGGGGCAACAAGAGACCCAGTACTTC
TRBV7-2	TRBD2	-	TRBJ2-5	CASSLGTSGAARETQYF	TGTGCCAGCAGCTTAGGGACTAGCGGGGCGGCTCGAGAGACCCAGTACTTC
TRBV7-9	-	-	TRBJ1-1	CANSQGGSDTEAFF	TGTGCCAACTCCCAGGGCGGGAGCGACACTGAAGCTTTCTTT
TRBV7-2	TRBD2	-	TRBJ2-2	CASSIAGAGTGELFF	TGTGCCAGCAGCATAGCGGGGGCGGGCACCGGGGAGCTGTTTTTT
TRBV5-1	-	-	TRBJ2-4	CASSILQGPKNIQYF	TGCGCCAGCAGCATATTACAGGGACCCAAAAACATTCAGTACTTC
TRBV5-6	-	-	TRBJ2-3	CASSPGAGPEDTQYF	TGTGCCAGCAGCCCGGGAGCAGGGCCGGAAGATACGCAGTATTTT
TRBV16	TRBD1	-	TRBJ1-6	CASSLGQGGSPLHF	TGTGCCAGCAGCCTAGGACAGGGTGGGTCACCCCTCCACTTT
TRBV4-1	-	few	TRBJ1-5	CASSQVTLKFNQPQHF	TGCGCCAGCAGCCAAGTAACTCTGAAGTTCAATCAGCCCCAGCATTTT
TRBV28	TRBD2	-	TRBJ2-7	CASRVTSGGLYEQYF	TGTGCCAGCAGGGTGACTAGCGGGGGGCTCTACGAGCAGTACTTC
TRBV5-1	-	-	TRBJ1-2	CASSLAMSGYTF	TGCGCCAGCAGCTTGGCCATGTCAGGCTACACCTTC
TRBV28	-	-	TRBJ2-1	CASSITHRDNEQFF	TGTGCCAGCAGTATTACACACAGGGACAATGAGCAGTTCTTC
TRBV28	-	-	TRBJ1-5	CASSWVPGVYQPQHF	TGTGCCAGCAGTTGGGTCCCAGGGGTTTATCAGCCCCAGCATTTT
TRBV4-2	-	-	TRBJ1-2	CASSQDRAAVGYTF	TGTGCCAGCAGCCAAGATCGTGCGGCCGTCGGCTACACCTTC
TRBV23-1	TRBD1	-	TRBJ1-3	CALWTGGVLAGNTIYF	TGCGCCCTTTGGACAGGGGGAGTTTTGGCTGGAAACACCATATATTTT
TRBV29-1	-	-	TRBJ1-3	CSVGASGNTIYF	TGCAGCGTGGGGGCGTCTGGAAACACCATATATTTT
TRBV19	TRBD1	-	TRBJ1-6	CASSNQGAGNSPLHF	TGTGCCAGTAGTAATCAGGGGGCAGGTAATTCACCCCTCCACTTT
TRBV7-9	-	-	TRBJ2-7	CSSSWRALEQYF	TGTTCCAGCAGCTGGAGGGCACTAGAGCAGTACTTC
TRBV4-1	-	-	TRBJ2-7	CASSQQQGLPYEQYF	TGCGCCAGCAGCCAACAGCAGGGGCTTCCCTACGAGCAGTACTTC
TRBV6-5	TRBD2	-	TRBJ2-2	CASSSGGNTGELFF	TGTGCCAGCAGCAGCGGGGGTAACACCGGGGAGCTGTTTTTT
TRBV6-5	-	few	TRBJ1-2	CASSYAGNYGYTF	TGTGCCAGCAGTTACGCAGGGAACTATGGCTACACCTTC
TRBV4-2	TRBD2	few	TRBJ2-1	CASSPLPGAGESHEQFF	TGTGCCAGCAGCCCCCTCCCCGGAGCGGGGGAAAGCCATGAGCAGTTCTTC
TRBV9	TRBD2	-	TRBJ2-1	CASNYGGGPYNEQFF	TGTGCCAGCAACTATGGGGGAGGGCCCTACAATGAGCAGTTCTTC
TRBV30	TRBD1	-	TRBJ1-5	CAWNRGSGNQPQHF	TGTGCCTGGAACAGGGGATCAGGCAATCAGCCCCAGCATTTT
TRBV28	TRBD1	once	TRBJ1-2	CASSRQGRNYGYTF	TGTGCCAGCAGTCGACAGGGGCGAAACTATGGCTACACCTTC
TRBV5-1	TRBD2	-	TRBJ2-7	CASSLRGGGGMNEQYF	TGCGCCAGCAGCCTGCGTGGGGGCGGGGGGATGAACGAGCAGTACTTC
TRBV5-1	TRBD2	-	TRBJ2-1	CASSLVAGGSGNEQFF	TGCGCCAGCAGCTTAGTAGCGGGGGGATCTGGGAATGAACAGTTCTTC
TRBV5-4	-	-	TRBJ2-3	CASSLVKASTDTQYF	TGTGCCAGCAGCTTGGTCAAAGCTAGCACAGATACGCAGTATTTT
TRBV11-3	-	few	TRBJ2-2	CASSLRDPGELFF	TGTGCCAGCAGCCTGCGGGACCCCGGGGAGCTGTTTTTT
TRBV19	-	-	TRBJ1-1	CASSVTGGARVEAFF	TGTGCCAGTAGTGTGACGGGGGGGGCTCGTGTTGAAGCTTTCTTT
TRBV12-5	TRBD1	few	TRBJ1-1	CASLPQGQAGAFF	TGTGCTAGTCTCCCCCAGGGACAGGCTGGTGCTTTCTTT
TRBV5-4	TRBD2	once	TRBJ2-7	CASSSRAGSFEQYF	TGTGCCAGCAGCTCCCGAGCGGGATCCTTCGAGCAGTACTTC
TRBV4-2	TRBD2	-	TRBJ2-2	CASSLAGEGWELFF	TGTGCCAGCAGCTTAGCGGGGGAAGGGTGGGAGCTGTTTTTT